What follows are 8 T cell receptor beta chains derived from one specimen sequenced in a study of cytomegalovirus exposure and HLA in healthy donors. With 60 Vbeta and 13 Jbeta primers, the PCR was carried out. This table comes from immunoSEQ multiplex PCR, and its TCRdb copy is limited to in-frame clones, with some not included. The table includes roughly 150,000 clones, about 80% detected once. Sequenced sample: PBMCs. The origin of the receptors is a woman aged 35 to 49 in good health and CMV-seronegative.

The chain links TRBV5-1 to TRBJ2-1, with TRBD2 matching over 12 bases. Germline V gene sequence: CDR1 SGHRS, CDR2 YFSETQ. Unmatched junction bases numbered 6, after V lost 0 bases and J lost 8 bases. CDR3 size: 16 residues. The CDR3 bases are TGCGCCAGCAGCTTGGCCTTGACTAGCGGGAGCGATGAGCAGTTCTTC. Encoded protein: CASSLALTSGSDEQFF.

This clone was picked up a small number of times. This chain uses TRBV18 with TRBJ2-4; D is unresolved. The V end lost 2 bases, the J end lost 8 bases, and 4 bases lay between the germline ends. The CDR3 totals 11 residues. Germline assignment: CDR1 KGHSH and CDR2 LQKENI. Here the CDR3 reads CASSPGDIQYF. The CDR3 region has the DNA TGTGCCAGCTCACCAGGAGACATTCAGTACTTC. Based on the CDR3 plus reference TRBV18 and TRBJ2-4, the full variable domain is NAGVMQNPRHLVRRRGQEARLRCSPMKGHSHVYWYRQLPEEGLKFMVYLQKENIIDESGMPKERFSAEFPKEGPSILRIQQVVRGDSAAYFCASSPGDIQYFGAGTRLSVL.

This clone was seen only a few times. This chain joins TRBV7-3 and TRBJ2-7; 10 bases align to TRBD1. J gave up 3 bases and V 5 bases, and 7 bases lay outside the gene matches. This CDR3 comprises 15 residues. Germline lookup yields CDR1 SGHTA and CDR2 FQGTGA. The CDR3 coding sequence is TGTGCCAGCAGCCAGACAGGGGGCCGAATCTACGAGCAGTACTTC. It specifies CASSQTGGRIYEQYF.

The chain uses TRBV5-1 and TRBJ2-1; D is uncertain. The CDR3 sequence is 12 residues long. Per germline, CDR1 SGHRS and CDR2 YFSETQ. V was clipped by 1 base and J by 5 bases, with 4 bases between them. The CDR3 loop is CASSLRDNEQFF. In nucleotides, the CDR3 is TGCGCCAGCAGCTTGCGAGACAATGAGCAGTTCTTC.

The V gene is TRBV7-7, the J gene TRBJ2-5, with D maybe TRBD2 (6 bases). Germline V gives CDR1 SSHAT, CDR2 FNYEAQ (reference sequence). The CDR3 runs to 15 residues. The ends were cut back, 1 base at V and 0 bases at J, with 9 bases in the middle. This chain's CDR3 is CASSLVAGNQETQYF. In nucleotides, the CDR3 is TGTGCCAGCAGCTTAGTTGCGGGGAACCAAGAGACCCAGTACTTC. The complete variable domain, with remaining parts taken from reference TRBV7-7 and TRBJ2-5, reads GAGVSQSPRYKVTKRGQDVTLRCDPISSHATLYWYQQALGQGPEFLTYFNYEAQPDKSGLPSDRFSAERPEGSISTLTIQRTEQRDSAMYRCASSLVAGNQETQYFGPGTRLLVL.

The chain recombines TRBV7-2 with TRBJ2-7; no clear D. CDR1 is SGHTA, CDR2 FQGNSA, per germline. Trimming removed 3 bases from V and 6 bases from J, with 9 bases in between. The CDR3 length is 12 residues. The CDR3 reads CASSFVLSEQYF. As DNA, the CDR3 is TGTGCCAGCAGCTTTGTGCTTAGCGAGCAGTACTTC.

The gene calls are TRBV28 and TRBJ2-2, with D uncertain. V gave up 6 bases and J gave up 1 base, with 12 bases separating them. Germline V gives CDR1 MDHEN, CDR2 SYDVKM. The CDR3 runs 15 residues. The CDR3 here is CASRGEQKNTGELFF. CDR3 DNA: TGTGCCAGCAGGGGCGAACAGAAGAACACCGGGGAGCTGTTTTTT.

This clone was detected once. This chain connects TRBV19 to TRBJ2-2; D not certain. V lost 3 bases, J lost 1 base, and 3 bases lay in between. CDR1 LNHDA and CDR2 SQIVND come from the germline V gene (reference sequence). The CDR3 covers 13 residues. Here the CDR3 reads CASSIGNTGELFF. CDR3 coding DNA: TGTGCCAGTAGTATCGGGAACACCGGGGAGCTGTTTTTT.